This T cell receptor beta chain is from a study of CD8 T cells in ankylosing spondylitis. Study outcomes and limitations: Apparently characteristic of ankylosing spondylitis blood was a TCR beta motif (eight highly homologous variants). Disease-linked clones reportedly concentrated significantly in matched ankylosing spondylitis synovial fluid. Researchers report that disease-linked clones proved CD8+ and relatively rare in peripheral blood.

This clonotype showed up many times. The antigen is undetermined. TCRdb used MiXCR to reprocess the 5' RACE reads, holding one entry per CDR3 protein. The sample has 350,000 or so distinct CDR3 sequences, approximately 8% seen once. Losses at the gene ends were 6 bases for V and 2 bases for J; bases not matched to a gene: 10. Germline V CDR1 and CDR2: SQVTM, ANQGSEA. The CDR3 consists of 14 residues. The sample was blood, either unsorted or a sorted T cell fraction (not recorded which). The V call is TRBV29-1, the J call TRBJ2-7, with 7 bases aligning to TRBD2. This TCR came from a male donor with ankylosing spondylitis. The DNA for the CDR3 is TGCAGCGTCCGTAGGGGAGGGCTTCCCTACGAGCAGTACTTC. As protein: CSVRRGGLPYEQYF.